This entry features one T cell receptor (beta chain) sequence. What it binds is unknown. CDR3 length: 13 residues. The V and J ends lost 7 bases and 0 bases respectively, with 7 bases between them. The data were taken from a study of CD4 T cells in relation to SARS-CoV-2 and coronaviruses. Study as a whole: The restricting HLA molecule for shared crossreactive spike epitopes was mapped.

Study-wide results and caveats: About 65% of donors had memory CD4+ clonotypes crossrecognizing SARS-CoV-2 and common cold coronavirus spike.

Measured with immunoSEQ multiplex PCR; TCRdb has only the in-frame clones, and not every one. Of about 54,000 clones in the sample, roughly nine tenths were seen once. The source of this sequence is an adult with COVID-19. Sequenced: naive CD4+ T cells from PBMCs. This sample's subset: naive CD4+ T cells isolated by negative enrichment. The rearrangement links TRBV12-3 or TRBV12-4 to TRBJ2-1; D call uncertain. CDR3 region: CASTPSSYNEQFF. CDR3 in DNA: TGTGCCAGCACTCCCAGCTCCTACAATGAGCAGTTCTTC.